This T cell receptor beta chain was observed in a study of spatial heterogeneity in lung cancer (dated by TCRdb to between 2018 and 2021). Regarding the research as a whole: Beta-chain transcripts were consistently detected in greater numbers than alpha-chain transcripts, which likely reflects a higher abundance of beta-chain transcripts. In non-small cell lung cancer, the study quantitatively compared TCR alpha and beta repertoires across several tumor regions, matched nontumor lung, and blood. Both alpha and beta chains were TCR-sequenced in samples taken at surgery, namely 220 tumor regions, around 64 matched nontumor lung samples and around 53 PBMC samples. TCR repertoire features were related to nonsynonymous mutation counts determined by whole-exome sequencing of tumor tissue. In the raw uncorrected reads, each unique combination of TCR and UMI appeared more than ten times on average. General conclusions and limits of the study: Ubiquitous expanded tumor TCRs were found in blood more often at tumor resection than at routine follow-up. Additional single-cell paired TCR alpha and beta sequencing was considered necessary to confirm, at a functional level, the hypothesis that regional TCRs recognize regional mutations.

Libraries were prepared through 5' RACE. Reads for this sample came from a NextSeq 500. To allow correction of PCR and sequencing errors, the TCR library protocol tagged every TCR cDNA molecule with a unique molecular identifier. On the study's bioinformatics: TCR identification, UMI-based error correction and CDR3 extraction were all carried out with Decombinator tools. Expanded TCRs were defined as those above a frequency of 2 per 1,000, corresponding to the top 1% of the tumor frequency distribution. Renyi diversity was computed with the R vegan package after each repertoire had been subsampled 100 times to 5,000 TCRs. CDR3 similarity networks were built from amino acid triplet string-kernel similarity, with CDR3s being connected when pairwise similarity was above 0.82. TCRdb itself trimmed the public reads at Q25 with fastp, ran MiXCR and retained productive beta chains. Entries are consolidated by CDR3 protein sequence, retaining the most common genes and DNA. For this entry, the V and J calls and clone size follow TCRdb and not the study's own pipeline. The sample records some 53,000 distinct CDR3 sequences, approximately 7% of which are singletons. 2.9% of the sample is taken by the ten largest.

From the cysteine through the phenylalanine, the CDR3 covers 13 amino acids. Only CDR3 DNA is held: 39 bases, read in frame from base 1. From the germline V gene, CDR1 is SQVTM and CDR2 is ANQGSEA. V is clipped by 1 base and J by 8 bases, and the sequence between their germline boundaries is 14 bases long. This specimen's time point label, interpreted: sample taken at primary tumor resection. TCR sequencing used whole RNA extracted from tumor and nontumor lung tissue, or from cryopreserved PBMC samples, without cell sorting. Samples were obtained from 72 patients with early-stage, untreated non-small cell lung cancer from the lung TRACERx cohort. A patient was chosen for TCR sequencing only when enough RNA was available from at least two tumor regions. Many counts were recorded for this clonotype. Its specific antigen is unknown. Base qualities are not recorded, but no much larger clone differs from it by a single base.

This specimen was PBMCs, taken at surgery. The rearranged chain carries TRBV29-1 and TRBJ1-2; the D gene lacks a confident call. This TCR was sampled from a female donor with early-stage non-small cell lung cancer. The CDR3 protein: CSVEVYRGEGYTF. The DNA is as follows: TGCAGCGTTGAAGTTTACCGCGGCGAAGGCTACACCTTC.